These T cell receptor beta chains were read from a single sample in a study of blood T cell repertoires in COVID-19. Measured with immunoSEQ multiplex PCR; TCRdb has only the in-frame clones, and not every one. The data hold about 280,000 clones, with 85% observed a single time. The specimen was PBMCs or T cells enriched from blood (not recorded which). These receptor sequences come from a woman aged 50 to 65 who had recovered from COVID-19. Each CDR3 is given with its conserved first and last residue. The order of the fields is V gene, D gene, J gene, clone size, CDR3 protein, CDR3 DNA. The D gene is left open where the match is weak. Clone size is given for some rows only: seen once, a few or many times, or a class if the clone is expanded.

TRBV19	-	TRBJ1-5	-	CASSPQLAQPQHF	TGTGCCAGTAGTCCCCAGTTAGCTCAGCCCCAGCATTTT
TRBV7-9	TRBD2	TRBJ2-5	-	CASSLSGGDSETQYF	TGTGCCAGCAGCTTAAGCGGGGGGGATTCGGAGACCCAGTACTTC
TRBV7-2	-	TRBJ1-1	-	CASSLAWAPEAFF	TGTGCCAGCAGCTTAGCGTGGGCACCTGAAGCTTTCTTT
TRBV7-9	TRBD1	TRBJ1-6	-	CASRPRQGDSPLHF	TGTGCCAGCAGACCAAGACAGGGAGATTCACCCCTCCACTTT
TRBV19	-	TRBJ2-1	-	CASSIGGYNMNEQFF	TGTGCCAGTAGTATAGGAGGGTATAATATGAATGAGCAGTTCTTC
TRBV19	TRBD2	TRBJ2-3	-	CASSIGLAGTTDTQYF	TGTGCCAGTAGTATAGGGCTAGCGGGGACCACAGATACGCAGTATTTT
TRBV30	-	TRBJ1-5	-	CAWSERRGQPQHF	TGTGCCTGGAGCGAGCGGAGGGGTCAGCCCCAGCATTTT
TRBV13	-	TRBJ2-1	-	CASSLVSYAGYNEQFF	TGTGCCAGCAGCTTAGTTTCCTACGCAGGGTACAATGAGCAGTTCTTC
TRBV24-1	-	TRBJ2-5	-	CATSDLRADTQETQYF	TGTGCCACCAGTGATTTGAGAGCGGATACCCAAGAGACCCAGTACTTC
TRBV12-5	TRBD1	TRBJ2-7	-	CASGSGQGIYEQYF	TGTGCTAGTGGTTCCGGACAGGGGATCTACGAGCAGTACTTC
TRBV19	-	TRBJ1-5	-	CASSMAHSQPQHF	TGTGCCAGTAGTATGGCGCACAGTCAGCCCCAGCATTTT
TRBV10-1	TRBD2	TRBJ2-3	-	CASSVRAGGQDTQYF	TGCGCCAGCAGTGTCCGGGCGGGGGGGCAGGATACGCAGTATTTT
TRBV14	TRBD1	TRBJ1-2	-	CASSQDDLPTGGYGYTF	TGTGCCAGCAGCCAAGATGATTTGCCGACAGGGGGCTATGGCTACACCTTC
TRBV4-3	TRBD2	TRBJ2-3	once	CASSLGLAEEGDTQYF	TGCGCCAGCAGCCTCGGACTAGCGGAGGAAGGGGATACGCAGTATTTT
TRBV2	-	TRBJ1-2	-	CASSLVRANYGYTF	TGTGCCAGCAGTCTCGTCAGGGCCAACTATGGCTACACCTTC
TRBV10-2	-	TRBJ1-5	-	CASVGGGGQPQHF	TGCGCCAGCGTAGGGGGGGGCGGTCAGCCCCAGCATTTT
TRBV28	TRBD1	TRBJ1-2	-	CASSSGQGAYGYTF	TGTGCCAGCAGTTCTGGACAGGGGGCGTATGGCTACACCTTC
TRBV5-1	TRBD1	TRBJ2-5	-	CASSVGQGKETQYF	TGCGCCAGCAGCGTTGGACAGGGGAAGGAGACCCAGTACTTC
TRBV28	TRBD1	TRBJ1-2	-	CASRDGQGAPRGYTF	TGTGCCAGCAGGGACGGACAGGGGGCTCCTCGGGGCTACACCTTC
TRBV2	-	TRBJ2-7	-	CASSVVGGSYEQYF	TGTGCCAGCAGTGTAGTGGGAGGTTCCTACGAGCAGTACTTC
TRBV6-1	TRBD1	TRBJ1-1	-	CASSESQGGWAFF	TGTGCCAGCAGTGAATCACAGGGGGGGTGGGCTTTCTTT
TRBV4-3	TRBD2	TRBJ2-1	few	CASSRVTSVDSNEQFF	TGCGCCAGCAGCCGAGTTACTAGCGTGGATAGCAATGAGCAGTTCTTC
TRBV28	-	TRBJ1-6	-	CASSLWAGENSPLHF	TGTGCCAGCAGTTTATGGGCGGGGGAGAATTCACCCCTCCACTTT
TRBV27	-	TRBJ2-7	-	CASSPGIIYEQYF	TGTGCCAGCAGTCCCGGTATCATCTACGAGCAGTACTTC
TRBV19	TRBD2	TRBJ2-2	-	CASSTPGLAENTGELFF	TGTGCCAGTAGTACCCCCGGACTAGCGGAGAACACCGGGGAGCTGTTTTTT
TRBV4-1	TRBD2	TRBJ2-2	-	CASSQVGGRSTGELFF	TGCGCCAGCAGCCAAGTTGGCGGGAGATCCACCGGGGAGCTGTTTTTT
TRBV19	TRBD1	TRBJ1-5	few	CASSPDRDQPQHF	TGTGCCAGTAGTCCCGACAGGGATCAGCCCCAGCATTTT
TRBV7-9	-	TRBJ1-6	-	CASSLGGSSYNSPLHF	TGTGCCAGCAGCTTAGGTGGGAGCTCCTATAATTCACCCCTCCACTTT
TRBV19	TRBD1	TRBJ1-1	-	CASTPGQGEAFF	TGTGCCAGTACCCCAGGACAGGGGGAAGCTTTCTTT
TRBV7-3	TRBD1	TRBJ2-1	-	CASSSLDRGDNEQFF	TGTGCCAGCAGCTCGTTGGACAGGGGGGACAATGAGCAGTTCTTC
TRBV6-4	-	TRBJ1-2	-	CASSESTDRGYTF	TGTGCCAGCAGTGAATCGACAGACCGGGGCTACACCTTC
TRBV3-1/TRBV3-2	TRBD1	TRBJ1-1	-	CASSQGDRGNTEAFF	TGTGCCAGCAGCCAAGGGGACAGGGGGAACACTGAAGCTTTCTTT
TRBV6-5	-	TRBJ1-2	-	CASSYQNTVYGYTF	TGTGCCAGCAGTTACCAGAATACCGTCTATGGCTACACCTTC
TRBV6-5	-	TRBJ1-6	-	CASREIRGSPLHF	TGTGCCAGCAGGGAGATAAGGGGGTCACCCCTCCACTTT
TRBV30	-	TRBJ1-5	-	CAWSPGTGKSHQPQHF	TGTGCCTGGTCCCCGGGAACAGGGAAGTCACATCAGCCCCAGCATTTT
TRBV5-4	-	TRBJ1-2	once	CASSTWGQGYGYTF	TGTGCCAGCAGCACGTGGGGGCAGGGCTATGGCTACACCTTC
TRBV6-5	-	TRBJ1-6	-	CASTPSGVNSPLHF	TGTGCCAGCACCCCCTCCGGGGTTAATTCACCCCTCCACTTT
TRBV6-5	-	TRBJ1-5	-	CATFPDGFGNQPQHF	TGTGCCACCTTCCCCGACGGGTTTGGCAATCAGCCCCAGCATTTT
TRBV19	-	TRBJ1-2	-	CASSGPTGGYTF	TGTGCCAGTAGTGGGCCGACAGGTGGCTACACCTTC
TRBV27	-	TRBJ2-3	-	CASTSQTGDTQYF	TGTGCCAGCACCTCCCAGACGGGGGATACGCAGTATTTT
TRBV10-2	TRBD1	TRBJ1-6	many	CACQDRDNSPLHF	TGCGCCTGCCAGGACAGGGATAATTCACCCCTCCACTTT
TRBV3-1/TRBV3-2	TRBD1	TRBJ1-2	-	CAFSGGSGGYTF	TGTGCCTTTTCAGGGGGTTCAGGAGGCTACACCTTC
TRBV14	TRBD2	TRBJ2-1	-	CASSQGLAGGAEQFF	TGTGCCAGCAGCCAAGGACTAGCGGGAGGGGCTGAGCAGTTCTTC